The 2 T cell receptor beta chains below were found in one sample sequenced in a study of identical twins. MiXCR, applied by TCRdb to the 5' RACE reads, yields one record per CDR3 protein. Of 450,000 to 600,000 distinct CDR3 sequences in the sample, about a fifth were seen once. These data were also filed under a second study, of yellow fever vaccine responses in identical twins.

Sequencing input: CD4+ T cells sorted from blood. Receptors originate from a young woman in good health.

This clonotype was found a few times. The V call is TRBV29-1, the J call TRBJ2-1, with 9 bases aligning to TRBD1. V shed 8 bases, J shed 3 bases, and the junction held 8 bases outside the gene matches. The germline V gene encodes CDR1 SQVTM and CDR2 ANQGSEA. CDR3 length: 14 amino acids. CDR3 nucleotide sequence: TGCAGCTTCCTGGGGACAGGGAGCTACAATGAGCAGTTCTTC. Translation: CSFLGTGSYNEQFF.

This clonotype was seen a few times. CDR3 region: CASSLELAGTYEQYF. CDR3 bases: TGTGCCAGCAGCTTGGAACTAGCGGGCACCTACGAGCAGTACTTC. The chain uses TRBV5-4 and TRBJ2-7; 9 bases are a match to TRBD2. After removal of 0 bases from V and 2 bases from J, the junction contained 3 bases not matched to a gene. From germline, CDR1 is SGHNT and CDR2 YYREEE (reference sequence). The CDR3 runs 15 residues.